This entry lists 13 T cell receptor beta chains sequenced from one sample in a study of cytomegalovirus exposure and HLA in healthy donors (dated by TCRdb to 2017 to 2019). Library creation used the immunoSEQ multiplex PCR assay. The multiplex PCR relied on a mix of 60 forward primers for TCR Vbeta segments and 13 reverse primers for TCR Jbeta segments. The clones in this table, taken by TCRdb from immuneACCESS, are in-frame only. Not every clone is retained; where verified, under half of the shortfall comes from an unresolved V gene, and the cause of the rest is unknown. In all, the sample holds some 94,000 clones, and around 82% of those were seen once. Around 3.5% of the sample lies in the top ten. The sequencing input was PBMCs. These receptors all come from a man aged 40-49 years in good health and CMV-seronegative.

The chain has TRBV7-3 and TRBJ2-2; D uncertain. The V gene's germline CDR1 is SGHTA and CDR2 FQGTGA. The CDR3 extends over 14 amino acids. V lost 4 bases and J 3 bases, leaving 9 bases between the germline ends. The CDR3 region is CASSSIPDTGELFF. DNA of the CDR3: TGTGCCAGCAGCTCCATACCGGACACCGGGGAGCTGTTTTTT.

J is TRBJ2-7 and V is TRBV7-9; 9 bases are shared with TRBD1. CDR1 SEHNR and CDR2 FQNEAQ come from the germline V gene (reference sequence). CDR3 size: 16 residues. V was pared by 5 bases and J by 6 bases, with 14 bases of the junction left unmatched. CDR3 region: CASSKQTGGGESEQYF. The CDR3 bases are TGTGCCAGCAGCAAGCAGACAGGGGGGGGTGAGTCCGAGCAGTACTTC.

The genes are TRBV5-4 and TRBJ2-3; D might be TRBD1 (6 bases). Per germline, CDR1 SGHNT and CDR2 YYREEE (reference sequence). The ends were cut back, 0 bases at V and 9 bases at J, with 14 bases in the middle. CDR3 length equals 14 residues. As DNA, the CDR3 is TGTGCCAGCAGCTTGGCCGGACAGTCGACGACGCAGTATTTT. It codes for CASSLAGQSTTQYF. The entire variable domain, with the rest obtained from reference TRBV5-4 and TRBJ2-3, is as follows: ETGVTQSPTHLIKTRGQQVTLRCSSQSGHNTVSWYQQALGQGPQFIFQYYREEENGRGNFPPRFSGLQFPNYSSELNVNALELDDSALYLCASSLAGQSTTQYFGPGTRLTVL.

This chain uses TRBV5-6 with TRBJ1-3; 9 bases match TRBD1. In germline, CDR1 is SGHDT, CDR2 YYEEEE. The CDR3 covers 16 residues. Germline trimming cut 2 bases from V and 4 bases from J; bases unmatched to any gene: 7. The DNA for the CDR3 is TGTGCCAGCAGCTTACGGACAGGGGCGGCGGGAAACACCATATATTTT. Protein sequence: CASSLRTGAAGNTIYF.

V and J are TRBV7-3 and TRBJ2-1, with D possibly TRBD2 on 5 matching bases. V was pared by 4 bases and J by 3 bases, with 16 bases between. CDR1 is SGHTA, CDR2 FQGTGA, per germline. The CDR3 extends over 16 amino acids. In DNA, the CDR3 is TGTGCCAGCAGCTCCACCCGGACTCTCAACTACAATGAGCAGTTCTTC. Its translation: CASSSTRTLNYNEQFF.

The chain uses TRBV19 and TRBJ2-1, with 8 positions matching TRBD2. The CDR3 sequence is 15 residues long. Germline V CDR1 and CDR2: LNHDA, SQIVND (reference sequence). V dropped 7 bases and J dropped 0; count of bases not matched to a gene: 5. The CDR3 loop is CASTSGGSSYNEQFF. In DNA, the CDR3 is TGTGCCAGTACGAGCGGGGGCAGCTCCTACAATGAGCAGTTCTTC.

The chain has TRBV18 and TRBJ2-2, with TRBD1 matching over 8 bases. The CDR3 sequence is 18 residues long. Germline V lookup: CDR1 KGHSH, CDR2 LQKENI. V was pared by 5 bases and J by 6 bases, with 17 bases of the junction left unmatched. The CDR3: CASSGTELQGVFAGELFF. DNA for the CDR3: TGTGCCAGCTCAGGAACTGAACTACAGGGGGTGTTCGCCGGGGAGCTGTTTTTT.

This sequence joins TRBV28 and TRBJ2-7, with TRBD2 matching over 9 bases. V lost 6 bases, J lost 3 bases, and 3 bases stayed unmatched. The germline V gene encodes CDR1 MDHEN and CDR2 SYDVKM. The CDR3 loop spans 13 amino acids. DNA for the CDR3: TGTGCCAGCAGGAAAGCGGGGGGCTACGAGCAGTACTTC. It translates to CASRKAGGYEQYF.

This rearrangement joins TRBV27 to TRBJ2-1, with a possible D match to TRBD1 (6 bases). Germline V gene data show CDR1 as MNHEY and CDR2 as SMNVEV (reference sequence). Trimming left V 5 bases short and J 0 bases short, with 11 bases between. The CDR3 consists of 15 residues. This chain's CDR3 is CASSIDRSSYNEQFF. CDR3 bases: TGTGCCAGCAGTATAGACAGGAGCTCCTACAATGAGCAGTTCTTC.

The chain uses TRBV28 and TRBJ1-2; D is ambiguous. The CDR3 sequence is 14 residues long. V was cut by 1 base and J by 5 bases, with 11 bases left in between. The V gene's germline CDR1 is MDHEN and CDR2 SYDVKM. CDR3 sequence: CASSLYSQRYGYTF. In nucleotides, the CDR3 is TGTGCCAGCAGTTTATATTCCCAGCGATATGGCTACACCTTC.

This chain links TRBV7-9 with TRBJ1-6; D ambiguous. The CDR3 is 15 residues long. V was pared by 1 base and J by 7 bases, with 11 bases between. Per germline, CDR1 SEHNR and CDR2 FQNEAQ (reference sequence). The CDR3 coding sequence is TGTGCCAGCAGCTTAGATGAGCTCCTCAATTCACCCCTCCACTTT. This gives the protein CASSLDELLNSPLHF.

The chain links TRBV27 to TRBJ1-6, with 7 nucleotides matching TRBD1. The germline gives CDR1 MNHEY, CDR2 SMNVEV (reference sequence). The junction had 10 bases not matched to a gene; V was cut back by 5 bases and J by 0 bases. CDR3 length equals 18 residues. DNA of the CDR3: TGTGCCAGCAGTCTAACAACAGGGGCGGGCTCCTATAATTCACCCCTCCACTTT. Translated: CASSLTTGAGSYNSPLHF.

The V and J genes are TRBV7-9 and TRBJ1-1, with D uncertain. The CDR3 covers 16 residues. Germline CDR1 reads SEHNR; CDR2 reads FQNEAQ (reference sequence). Trimming took 1 base from V and 3 from J, leaving 15 bases between them. CDR3 loop: CASSLVVGQRDTEAFF. Here the CDR3 DNA reads TGTGCCAGCAGCTTAGTTGTAGGGCAGAGGGACACTGAAGCTTTCTTT.